This entry lists 16 T cell receptor beta chains sequenced from one sample in a study of T-cell reconstitution after alpha-beta-depleted transplantation in children. Unique molecular identifiers tagged the TCRbeta library. TCRdb re-analysed the PCR reads in MiXCR, keeping a single row per CDR3 protein. The sample lists roughly 52,000 distinct CDR3 sequences, over 4.5% occurring once. The material was PBMCs, mostly from graft donor cells, obtained 60 days after TCRalphabeta/CD19-depleted stem cell transplant. These receptors were taken from a female patient aged 2 to 10 who had a stem cell transplant for aplastic anemia, so the T cells may come from the graft donor.

In its sample, this clonotype was seen many times. The chain has TRBV3-1 and TRBJ2-1; a possible D gene is TRBD2 (5 bases). Trimming left V 2 bases short and J 4 bases short, with 6 bases between. Germline assignment: CDR1 LGHDT and CDR2 YNNKEL (reference sequence). There are 13 residues in the CDR3. This CDR3 is CASSQTRYNEQFF. For the CDR3, the DNA is TGTGCCAGCAGCCAAACTAGGTACAATGAGCAGTTCTTC.

This chain links TRBV7-2 with TRBJ2-7; a possible D gene is TRBD2 (5 bases). The V gene lost 4 bases and the J gene lost 4 bases, with 29 bases spanning the gap. The CDR3 loop spans 19 amino acids. Germline lookup yields CDR1 SGHTA and CDR2 FQGNSA. CDR3 loop: CASSWGCIWLAEWIYEQYV. As DNA, the CDR3 is TGTGCCAGCAGCTGGGGTTGTATTTGGCTAGCAGAATGGATTTACGAGCAGTACGTC.

The chain carries TRBV5-1 and TRBJ1-2, with 10 positions matching TRBD1. In germline, CDR1 is SGHRS, CDR2 YFSETQ. The CDR3 totals 15 residues. V lost 2 bases to trimming and J lost 4 bases; unmatched junction nucleotides: 5. CDR3: CASSLGTGEVYGYTF. CDR3 nucleotide sequence: TGCGCCAGCAGCTTAGGGACAGGGGAAGTCTATGGCTACACCTTC.

The rearrangement uses TRBV5-1 and TRBJ2-2; TRBD2 matches 11 bases. The junction had 5 bases not matched to a gene; V was cut back by 0 bases and J by 4 bases. This CDR3 has 17 amino acids. Germline lookup yields CDR1 SGHRS and CDR2 YFSETQ. This chain's CDR3 is CASSLAGLAGGTGELFF. As DNA, the CDR3 is TGCGCCAGCAGCTTGGCCGGCCTAGCGGGAGGCACCGGGGAGCTGTTTTTT.

This clonotype was counted ten times or more. The CDR3 region is CASSWNPTTGNTEAFF. CDR3 DNA: TGCGCCAGCAGCTGGAACCCAACGACAGGGAACACTGAAGCTTTCTTT. The gene calls are TRBV5-1 and TRBJ1-1; weak D call: TRBD1 (6 bases). Per the germline V gene, CDR1 is SGHRS and CDR2 is YFSETQ. The CDR3 is made up of 16 amino acids. Trimming cost V 3 bases and J 1 base, with 16 bases left between them.

This clonotype was counted many times. The chain has TRBV5-1 and TRBJ2-5; D remains ambiguous. The V and J ends lost 4 bases and 0 bases respectively, with 13 bases between them. There are 15 residues in the CDR3. Germline V gene sequence: CDR1 SGHRS, CDR2 YFSETQ. CDR3 protein: CASSQMTAYQETQYF. In DNA, the CDR3 is TGCGCCAGCAGCCAGATGACGGCCTACCAAGAGACCCAGTACTTC.

This clonotype was observed a handful of times. The chain recombines TRBV5-6 with TRBJ2-7; 10 positions agree with TRBD1. J was trimmed by 5 bases and V by 4 bases; bases with no gene match: 3. The germline V gene encodes CDR1 SGHDT and CDR2 YYEEEE. This CDR3 spans 13 amino acids. The chain's CDR3 is CASSRDRGNEQYF. CDR3 DNA: TGTGCCAGCAGCCGGGACAGGGGAAACGAGCAGTACTTC.

The sample holds many counts of this clonotype. The chain carries TRBV7-9 and TRBJ2-7; a weak D match, TRBD2 (8 bases). The CDR3 runs 15 residues. The V end was cut by 4 bases, the J end by 2 bases, with 15 bases between. Germline assignment: CDR1 SEHNR and CDR2 FQNEAQ (reference sequence). CDR3 region: CASSSQGREAYEQYF. CDR3 sequence (DNA): TGTGCCAGCAGCTCACAGGGGCGGGAGGCCTACGAGCAGTACTTC.

There are many counts of this clonotype. The chain has TRBV7-2 and TRBJ2-3; D gene ambiguous. Germline V gene lookup returns CDR1 SGHTA and CDR2 FQGNSA. This CDR3 has 11 amino acids. Trimming shortened V by 3 bases and J by 7 bases, and 5 bases separated the two germline ends. The CDR3 region is CASSFRNTQYF. The CDR3 region has the DNA TGTGCCAGCAGCTTTAGGAATACGCAGTATTTT.

This clonotype was seen many times. V is TRBV28 and J is TRBJ1-1; the match to TRBD1 covers 8 bases. The CDR3 consists of 15 residues. The ends lost 6 bases at V and 0 bases at J; junction bases unmatched: 6. Per germline, CDR1 MDHEN and CDR2 SYDVKM. The CDR3 sequence is CASRPRDRMNTEAFF. CDR3 nucleotide sequence: TGTGCCAGCAGACCCCGGGACAGGATGAACACTGAAGCTTTCTTT.

A few counts support this clonotype. V is TRBV14 and J is TRBJ2-2; 7 bases match TRBD2. Germline V gene lookup returns CDR1 SGHDN and CDR2 FVKESK. The V gene end was trimmed by 4 bases and the J gene end by 4 bases; junction bases not matched to a gene: 0. CDR3 length: 13 residues. CDR3 sequence: CASSRGGTGELFF. CDR3 DNA: TGTGCCAGCAGCCGCGGGGGCACCGGGGAGCTGTTTTTT.

The CDR3 protein is CASSFATSGPYEQYF. CDR3 sequence (DNA): TGTGCCAGCAGTTTTGCGACTAGCGGACCCTACGAGCAGTACTTC. The chain links TRBV6-6 to TRBJ2-7; 9 bases agree with TRBD2. Germline V gene lookup returns CDR1 MNHNY and CDR2 SVGAGI (reference sequence). The junction had 6 bases not matched to a gene; V was cut back by 4 bases and J by 2 bases. The CDR3 has 15 residues.

This clonotype occurred many times. The rearrangement links TRBV20-1 to TRBJ2-7; perhaps TRBD2 as D (6 bases). This CDR3 is 14 amino acids long. Between the trimmed V and J ends, which lost 2 bases and 4 bases, there was a span of 15 bases. Looked up from germline, CDR1 is DFQATT and CDR2 is SNEGSKA (reference sequence). The DNA for the CDR3 is TGCAGTGCTAGATCATCTAGCGCAGAGTACGAGCAGTACTTC. Encoded protein: CSARSSSAEYEQYF.

Ten or more counts support this clonotype. The chain uses TRBV5-6 and TRBJ2-5; TRBD1 agrees at 7 bases. Trimming removed 4 bases from V and 1 base from J; junction bases left unmatched: 10. Looked up from germline, CDR1 is SGHDT and CDR2 is YYEEEE. There are 16 residues in the CDR3. CDR3 sequence (DNA): TGTGCCAGCAGCCGCTGGCGTGGACAGGCCCAAGAGACCCAGTACTTC. Its translation is CASSRWRGQAQETQYF. Full variable domain (rest looked up from reference TRBV5-6 and TRBJ2-5): DAGVTQSPTHLIKTRGQQVTLRCSPKSGHDTVSWYQQALGQGPQFIFQYYEEEERQRGNFPDRFSGHQFPNYSSELNVNALLLGDSALYLCASSRWRGQAQETQYFGPGTRLLVL.

This clonotype was found many times. V usage is TRBV9 and J usage is TRBJ2-7; TRBD1 agrees at 9 bases. J was trimmed by 1 base and V by 0 bases; bases with no gene match: 2. The CDR3 runs to 15 residues. Germline V lookup: CDR1 SGDLS, CDR2 YYNGEE. DNA of the CDR3: TGTGCCAGCAGCGTAGAGGGACAGGGATCCTACGAGCAGTACTTC. Its translation: CASSVEGQGSYEQYF. Full variable domain (missing parts from reference TRBV9 and TRBJ2-7): DSGVTQTPKHLITATGQRVTLRCSPRSGDLSVYWYQQSLDQGLQFLIQYYNGEERAKGNILERFSAQQFPDLHSELNLSSLELGDSALYFCASSVEGQGSYEQYFGPGTRLTVT.

At least ten counts were recorded for this clonotype. V is TRBV5-1 and J is TRBJ2-7; TRBD2 aligns across 13 bases. The J segment lost 2 bases and the V segment lost 0 bases, leaving 8 bases of the junction unmatched. The CDR3 is made up of 18 amino acids. The germline CDR1 and CDR2 sequences are SGHRS and YFSETQ. The CDR3 DNA sequence: TGCGCCAGCAGCTTGGGGGGACTAGCGGGACGCCAAGCCTACGAGCAGTACTTC. Its translation: CASSLGGLAGRQAYEQYF. Using reference TRBV5-1 and TRBJ2-7 for the parts outside the CDR3, the full variable domain is KAGVTQTPRYLIKTRGQQVTLSCSPISGHRSVSWYQQTPGQGLQFLFEYFSETQRNKGNFPGRFSGRQFSNSRSEMNVSTLELGDSALYLCASSLGGLAGRQAYEQYFGPGTRLTVT.